This T cell receptor beta chain was captured by sequencing in a study of vaccination and CD4 T cells after COVID-19. As for the study in general: Blood was drawn a median around 70 days post second dose, range 14 to 241. Cultures that served as controls received a CEFX pool, an HIV-1 Nef pool, or no peptide.

The CDR3 is 13 amino acids. Trimming removed 6 bases from V and 4 bases from J, with 10 bases in between. From germline, CDR1 is DFQATT and CDR2 SNEGSKA (reference sequence). Treatment denoted: approximately 9-day PBMC culture with coronavirus spike peptide pools or control peptides (ViraFEST assay). On this clonotype itself: Its target is not known.

Oncomine TCR Beta short-read sequencing was applied to DNA from cultured CD4+ T cells. One entry per CDR3 protein, called by TCRdb with MiXCR from the PCR reads. Among 6,500 to 8,500 distinct CDR3 sequences listed, roughly 76% were seen once. This receptor was obtained from a human donor who had recovered from COVID-19. The chain uses TRBV20-1 and TRBJ1-6; maybe TRBD1 (6 bases). Input material: CD4+ T cells from blood, cultured in vitro. The CDR3 loop reads CSARGGYNSPLHF. CDR3 DNA: TGCAGTGCCAGGGGTGGGTATAATTCACCCCTCCACTTT.